In its sample, the clone carrying this T cell receptor (beta chain) was seen a few times. The source of the sample is a study of T-cell reconstitution after alpha-beta-depleted transplantation in children. The V and J ends lost 0 bases and 5 bases respectively, with 11 bases between them. Looked up from germline, CDR1 is SGHDT and CDR2 is YYEEEE. The CDR3 spans 14 residues. Researchers prepared the TCRbeta library using unique molecular identifiers, the study reports. TCRdb re-derived calls from the PCR reads in MiXCR, one entry per CDR3 protein. Found here are some 550,000 distinct CDR3 sequences, approximately 20% of them singletons; the top ten hold 3.3%.

The sample was PBMCs from the stem cell graft donor, taken from the stem cell graft. The chain employs TRBV5-6 and TRBJ2-5; possibly TRBD2 for D (6 bases). The clonotype originates from a human donor who donated a stem cell graft to a child with acute lymphoblastic leukemia. CDR3 in amino acids: CASSLDAGSETQYF. CDR3 nucleotide sequence: TGTGCCAGCAGCTTGGATGCGGGATCGGAGACCCAGTACTTC.